This T cell receptor (beta chain) came from a study of tumor-infiltrating lymphocytes in primary liver carcinoma. Across the whole study: These were node-negative, non-metastatic T1-T3 tumors of roughly 4 to 10 cm. There were roughly 3.5 to 8 million productive TCRbeta reads per sample, a yield similar across tissue types. The study, taken as a whole, reports: The 250 largest clones made up significantly more of tumor than blood repertoires (p = 0.039). Samples were bulk unsorted, so CD4+ and CD8+ repertoires were not compared.

Turning to this clonotype: Its antigen is not known. The junction shows a germline mismatch at one end, possibly a read error.

cDNA specific to TCR beta was made from roughly 500 ng of total RNA, with a constant-region primer employed for priming. Slightly modified ARM-PCR served as the procedure for the TCR beta libraries. These libraries came from three rounds of nested multiplex PCR. One entry per CDR3 protein results from TCRdb running MiXCR on the multiplex PCR reads. There are approximately 320,000 distinct CDR3 sequences in the sample; 45% to 70% occur only once, and over 15% lies in the top ten. Germline DNA was also extracted, and blood RNA derived from unsorted whole blood. Sequencing was carried out using peripheral blood. This receptor was identified in a woman younger than 45 with primary liver carcinoma and hepatitis B virus infection.

CDR3 sequence reads: CASSPGLAGSTGTQYF. The DNA for the CDR3 is TGTGCCAGCAGTCCTGGACTAGCGGGGAGCACAGGTACGCAGTATTTT. This chain links TRBV12-3 or TRBV12-4 with TRBJ2-3; TRBD2 matches at 12 bases. The CDR3 length is 16 residues.